This entry describes one TCR beta chain. The target of this receptor is not known. Base qualities were left out, and no much larger clone turns up one base away. This entry is derived from a study of OX40 agonist ivuxolimab in advanced cancers. In the study overall: Ivuxolimab was a fully human IgG2 agonistic monoclonal antibody targeting the costimulatory receptor OX40 (CD134). Intravenous ivuxolimab was administered to patients every 2 weeks at six dose levels: 0.01, 0.1, 0.3, 1.5, 3 and 10 mg/kg. Of the approximately 50 dose-escalation patients, hepatocellular carcinoma was present in 19, melanoma in roughly 15, renal cell carcinoma in 9 and head and neck cancer in 9. Patients were allowed to have had prior anti-PD-1, anti-PD-L1 or anti-CTLA-4 therapy, and less than 45% of the dose-escalation patients had previously received checkpoint inhibitors. The paper covers the monotherapy dose-escalation part of the phase I ivuxolimab trial, which included N of about 50 patients. Partial responses occurred in three dose-escalation patients, of whom one had hepatocellular carcinoma and two had cutaneous melanoma. Peripheral TCRbeta sequencing was intended to test whether TCR sequence diversity was altered and clonal T-cell expansion was caused by ivuxolimab. In the dose-escalation cohort, 82.7% of patients were male, and the mean age was approximately 64 years, with a range of about 20 to 90.

The trial excluded patients who had a history of autoimmune disease or were on systemic immunosuppression. Peripheral blood for TCR sequencing was collected from all dose cohorts at baseline, on cycle 4 day 1, and on cycle 7 day 1. Samples came from an open-label, multicenter, first-in-human phase I dose-escalation trial of ivuxolimab. Adults with locally advanced or metastatic melanoma, renal cell carcinoma, hepatocellular carcinoma or head and neck squamous cell carcinoma were enrolled in the trial. Before TCR sequencing, CD4+ T cells and CD8+ T cells from peripheral blood were sorted into separate populations. The study at large found these results: After ivuxolimab, more expanded clones were found on average in CD8+ T cells than in CD4+ T cells. Low levels of normalized T-cell clonal expansion were also seen in some nonresponding patients. In the 0.1-3.0 mg/kg groups, partial responders were among the patients with the lowest normalized peripheral clonal expansion, particularly in CD8+ T cells. At doses from 0.1 to 3.0 mg/kg, clonal expansion was seen in both CD4+ and CD8+ blood T cells between baseline and week 6. The antigen specificity of the clonally expanded peripheral T cells was not determined.

To sequence the TCRbeta CDR3 region, genomic DNA was isolated from the sorted cells. TCRbeta CDR3 regions were sequenced using the immunoSEQ Assay. In its TCRdb copy, this immuneACCESS table keeps in-frame sequences only and misses some clones. Where compared with another copy, unresolved V genes explain less than half of these, and the others have no known cause. The sample table shows about 82,000 clones, and 75% to 90% are seen once. The ten largest account for 0.2% to 0.25% of the sample. CDR1 SGDLS and CDR2 YYNGEE were looked up in the germline V gene. V and J are trimmed by 3 bases and 4 bases, and the gene matches miss 8 bases of the junction. Including cysteine and phenylalanine, the CDR3 has 17 amino acids. Only CDR3 DNA remains: 51 bases, in frame from the first base.

The V and J genes are TRBV9 and TRBJ2-1, and 12 bases in between align with TRBD1. This clonotype was sampled from an adult with an advanced solid tumor such as melanoma, head and neck, liver or kidney cancer. The specimen comprised CD4+ or CD8+ T cells sorted from blood, sampled in a trial of the OX40 agonist ivuxolimab. The CDR3 protein sequence reads: CASSEAGTGGRYNEQFF. Here is the DNA: TGTGCCAGCAGCGAGGCCGGGACAGGGGGCCGGTACAATGAGCAGTTCTTC. Here the CDR3 is joined to the reference TRBV9 and TRBJ2-1 genes, and the full variable domain is: DSGVTQTPKHLITATGQRVTLRCSPRSGDLSVYWYQQSLDQGLQFLIQYYNGEERAKGNILERFSAQQFPDLHSELNLSSLELGDSALYFCASSEAGTGGRYNEQFFGPGTRLTVL.